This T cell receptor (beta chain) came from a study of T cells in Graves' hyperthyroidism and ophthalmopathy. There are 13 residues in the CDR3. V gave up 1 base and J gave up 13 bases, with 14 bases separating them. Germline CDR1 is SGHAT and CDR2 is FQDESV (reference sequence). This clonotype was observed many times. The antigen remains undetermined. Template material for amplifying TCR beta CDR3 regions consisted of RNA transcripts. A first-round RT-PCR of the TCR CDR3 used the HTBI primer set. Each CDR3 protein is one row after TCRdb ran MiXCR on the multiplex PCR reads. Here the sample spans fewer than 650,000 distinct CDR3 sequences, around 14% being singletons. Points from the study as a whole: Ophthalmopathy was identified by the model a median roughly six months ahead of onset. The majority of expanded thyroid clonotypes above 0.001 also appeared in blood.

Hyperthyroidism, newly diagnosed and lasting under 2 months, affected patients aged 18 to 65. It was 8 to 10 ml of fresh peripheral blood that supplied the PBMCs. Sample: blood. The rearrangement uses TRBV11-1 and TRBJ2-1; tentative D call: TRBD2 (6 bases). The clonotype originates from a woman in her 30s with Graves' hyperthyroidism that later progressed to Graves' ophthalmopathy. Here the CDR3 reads CASSLEKRASQFF. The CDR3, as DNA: TGTGCCAGCAGCTTAGAGAAGCGGGCCTCCCAGTTCTTC. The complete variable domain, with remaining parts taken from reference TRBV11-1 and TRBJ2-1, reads EAEVAQSPRYKITEKSQAVAFWCDPISGHATLYWYRQILGQGPELLVQFQDESVVDDSQLPKDRFSAERLKGVDSTLKIQPAELGDSAMYLCASSLEKRASQFFGPGTRLTVL.